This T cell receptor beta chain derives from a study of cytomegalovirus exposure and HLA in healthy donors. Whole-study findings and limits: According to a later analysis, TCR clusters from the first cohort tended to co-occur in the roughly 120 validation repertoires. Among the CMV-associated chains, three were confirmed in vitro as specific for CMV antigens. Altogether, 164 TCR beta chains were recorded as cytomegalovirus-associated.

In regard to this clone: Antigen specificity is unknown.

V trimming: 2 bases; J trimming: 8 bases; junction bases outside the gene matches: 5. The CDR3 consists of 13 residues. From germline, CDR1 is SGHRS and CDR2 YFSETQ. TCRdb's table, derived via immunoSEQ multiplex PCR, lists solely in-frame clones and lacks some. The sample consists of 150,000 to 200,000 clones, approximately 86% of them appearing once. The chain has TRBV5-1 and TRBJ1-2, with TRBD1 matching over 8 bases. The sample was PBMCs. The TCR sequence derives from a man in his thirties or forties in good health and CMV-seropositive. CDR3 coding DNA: TGCGCCAGCAGCTTTGGACAGGGAGACGGCTACACCTTC. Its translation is CASSFGQGDGYTF. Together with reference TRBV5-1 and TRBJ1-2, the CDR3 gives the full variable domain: KAGVTQTPRYLIKTRGQQVTLSCSPISGHRSVSWYQQTPGQGLQFLFEYFSETQRNKGNFPGRFSGRQFSNSRSEMNVSTLELGDSALYLCASSFGQGDGYTFGSGTRLTVV.